These 9 T cell receptor beta chains originate from one sample sequenced in a study of technical replicates of blood from a few donors. The data were produced by immunoSEQ multiplex PCR, yet TCRdb's version contains in-frame clones alone and is incomplete. The sample carries roughly 51,000 clones, around 95% recorded once. Sequences were obtained from PBMCs. The receptors come from a human donor in good health. Some clones in this sample may be carry-over from other donors' samples.

The V call is TRBV4-1, the J call TRBJ2-7; the match to TRBD2 covers 10 bases. V gave up 0 bases and J gave up 5 bases; unmatched junction bases: 4. Germline CDR1 is MGHRA and CDR2 is YSYEKL. The CDR3 runs to 15 residues. CDR3 loop: CASSQEGLAGDEQYF. CDR3 nucleotides: TGCGCCAGCAGCCAAGAAGGCCTAGCGGGAGACGAGCAGTACTTC.

This chain uses TRBV5-1 with TRBJ2-7, with D unresolved. Germline values: CDR1 SGHRS, CDR2 YFSETQ. The V gene lost 4 bases and the J gene lost 0 bases, with 8 bases spanning the gap. The CDR3 is 13 residues long. In DNA, the CDR3 is TGCGCCAGCAGCCCCCCGTTCTCCTACGAGCAGTACTTC. Its translation is CASSPPFSYEQYF.

The V call is TRBV7-2, the J call TRBJ2-3, with 8 nucleotides matching TRBD1. This CDR3 has 15 residues. The ends lost 3 bases at V and 2 bases at J; junction bases unmatched: 4. CDR1 is SGHTA, CDR2 FQGNSA, per germline. CDR3 region: CASSFGRGHTDTQYF. DNA for the CDR3: TGTGCCAGCAGCTTCGGCAGGGGGCACACAGATACGCAGTATTTT.

The V gene is TRBV7-2, the J gene TRBJ2-7, with 8 bases lining up with TRBD2. This CDR3 has 14 amino acids. Germline V gene lookup returns CDR1 SGHTA and CDR2 FQGNSA. J gave up 5 bases and V 1 base, and 4 bases lay outside the gene matches. This chain's CDR3 is CASSLGTSLDEQYF. DNA for the CDR3: TGTGCCAGCAGCTTAGGGACTAGCCTCGACGAGCAGTACTTC.

The chain has TRBV5-4 and TRBJ2-7; 13 nucleotides line up with TRBD2. The CDR3 loop spans 15 amino acids. CDR1 is SGHNT, CDR2 YYREEE, per germline (reference sequence). After removal of 4 bases from V and 6 bases from J, the junction contained 7 bases not matched to a gene. The CDR3 is CASSGTSGRAGEQYF. In DNA form, the CDR3 reads TGTGCCAGCAGCGGAACTAGCGGGAGGGCCGGCGAGCAGTACTTC.

This clone was recorded a few times. This chain connects TRBV30 to TRBJ2-7, with D possibly TRBD2 on 6 matching bases. Germline CDR1 GTSNPN, CDR2 SVGIG (reference sequence). The CDR3 contains 16 residues. V was clipped by 0 bases and J by 0 bases, with 15 bases between them. The CDR3 region is CAWSVLAGSSSYEQYF. In DNA, the CDR3 is TGTGCCTGGAGTGTACTGGCGGGGTCAAGCTCCTACGAGCAGTACTTC.

The rearrangement joins TRBV29-1 to TRBJ1-2; the D gene is possibly TRBD1 (5 bases). The CDR3 length is 15 residues. The germline V and J ends were trimmed by 0 bases and 4 bases, with 15 bases remaining between them. From germline, CDR1 is SQVTM and CDR2 ANQGSEA. In DNA, the CDR3 is TGCAGCGTTGAAGAGGACGGGGGACCTACCTATGGCTACACCTTC. Amino acids: CSVEEDGGPTYGYTF.

This sequence joins TRBV10-3 and TRBJ2-1; D is possibly TRBD2 (6 bases). CDR1 is ENHRY, CDR2 SYGVKD, per germline. The CDR3 consists of 16 residues. Trimming pared 0 bases from V and 6 bases from J, leaving 15 bases between. DNA for the CDR3: TGTGCCATCAGTGAGTCTCAGGGCCGGGGAGGCAATGAGCAGTTCTTC. It is translated as CAISESQGRGGNEQFF.

The chain joins TRBV5-1 to TRBJ1-4; D call uncertain. This CDR3 region has 15 residues. The germline V gene encodes CDR1 SGHRS and CDR2 YFSETQ. V was clipped by 3 bases and J by 7 bases, with 16 bases between them. CDR3 sequence: CASSSSLHSGEKLFF. The CDR3 nucleotides are TGCGCCAGCAGCTCCTCACTTCACTCAGGTGAAAAACTGTTTTTT.